Listed below are T cell receptor beta chains from one sample, sequenced in a study of cytomegalovirus exposure and HLA in healthy donors. Using immunoSEQ multiplex PCR, the repertoire was profiled, and TCRdb retains in-frame clones only, with some absent. The sample comprises some 150,000 clones, 76% of which are singletons, and approximately 1.8% rests with the top ten. Sequencing used PBMCs. Receptors originate from a female donor in good health and CMV-seropositive. Each CDR3 is given with its conserved first and last residue. Each record gives: D gene, V gene, clone size, J gene, CDR3 protein, CDR3 DNA. A D gene is named only where the DNA matches it firmly. Clone size, where shown, is once, few, many, or a class for clones that have expanded.

-	TRBV6-5	-	TRBJ2-2	CASRADLGSGELFF	TGTGCCAGCAGGGCCGACCTAGGCTCTGGGGAGCTGTTTTTT
-	TRBV28	few	TRBJ2-7	CASSLGLKGMQYF	TGTGCCAGCAGTTTAGGGCTGAAGGGGATGCAGTACTTC
-	TRBV28	-	TRBJ1-5	CASLPGVADQPQHF	TGTGCCAGTCTCCCCGGGGTCGCGGATCAGCCCCAGCATTTT
TRBD2	TRBV30	-	TRBJ2-1	CAWRERGNYYNEQFF	TGTGCCTGGAGGGAGCGGGGGAACTACTACAATGAGCAGTTCTTC
TRBD1	TRBV13	-	TRBJ2-5	CASSLGGQGQETQYF	TGTGCCAGCAGCTTAGGGGGACAGGGACAAGAGACCCAGTACTTC
TRBD1	TRBV9	-	TRBJ1-2	CASSVARTGGGGYTF	TGTGCCAGCAGCGTAGCTAGGACAGGAGGAGGTGGCTACACCTTC
TRBD1	TRBV18	-	TRBJ1-1	CASSPYRGHAEAFF	TGTGCCAGCTCACCGTATAGGGGGCACGCTGAAGCTTTCTTT
TRBD2	TRBV7-2	few	TRBJ2-5	CASSLGTSGGVGETQYF	TGTGCCAGCAGCTTAGGCACTAGCGGGGGGGTGGGGGAGACCCAGTACTTC
TRBD1	TRBV7-8	-	TRBJ1-5	CASLLTGGSWDQPQHF	TGTGCCAGCCTTCTTACAGGGGGCTCTTGGGATCAGCCCCAGCATTTT
-	TRBV6-4	few	TRBJ1-6	CASSDSPSTGSPLHF	TGTGCCAGCAGTGACTCTCCCTCAACCGGTTCACCCCTCCACTTT
TRBD1	TRBV30	few	TRBJ1-5	CAWSGQGVQPQHF	TGTGCCTGGAGTGGGCAGGGGGTTCAGCCCCAGCATTTT
TRBD1	TRBV7-2	-	TRBJ1-1	CASSFRTGLSMNTEAFF	TGTGCCAGCAGCTTCCGGACAGGGCTATCCATGAACACTGAAGCTTTCTTT
TRBD2	TRBV6-6	-	TRBJ2-1	CASSGRTSGGAGEQFF	TGTGCCAGCAGTGGCCGGACTAGCGGGGGGGCCGGGGAGCAGTTCTTC
-	TRBV5-1	-	TRBJ2-1	CASRPGTPLGEQFF	TGCGCCAGCAGACCCGGGACACCCTTAGGTGAGCAGTTCTTC
-	TRBV6-1	few	TRBJ1-3	CASSADRVSGNTIYF	TGTGCCAGCAGTGCTGACAGAGTCTCTGGAAACACCATATATTTT
TRBD2	TRBV5-4	-	TRBJ2-3	CASSWGLAGGKSTDTQYF	TGTGCCAGCAGCTGGGGACTAGCGGGGGGCAAGAGCACAGATACGCAGTATTTT
TRBD2	TRBV28	-	TRBJ2-1	CASSLSVGGKGNEQFF	TGTGCCAGCAGTTTAAGTGTGGGAGGGAAGGGTAATGAGCAGTTCTTC
-	TRBV6-6	-	TRBJ1-5	CASKLNSNQPQHF	TGTGCCAGCAAATTAAATAGCAATCAGCCCCAGCATTTT
TRBD1	TRBV25-1	few	TRBJ2-4	CASSGPWDRVGRFSIYF	TGTGCCAGCAGTGGCCCCTGGGACAGGGTTGGGCGTTTTTCTATTTACTTC
-	TRBV10-3	-	TRBJ1-5	CAISEDRIQPQHF	TGTGCCATCAGTGAGGACAGGATTCAGCCCCAGCATTTT
TRBD2	TRBV9	-	TRBJ2-1	CASSDSGRSYNEQFF	TGTGCCAGCAGCGACAGCGGGAGAAGCTACAATGAGCAGTTCTTC
TRBD1	TRBV30	-	TRBJ1-1	CAWSHLGQRAEAFF	TGTGCCTGGAGTCATTTGGGACAGCGAGCTGAAGCTTTCTTT